The rows below give T cell receptor beta chains drawn from one sample of a study of blood T cell repertoires in COVID-19. Using immunoSEQ multiplex PCR, the repertoire was profiled, and TCRdb retains in-frame clones only, with some absent. Altogether 410,000 or so clones are present, roughly 85% being singletons, with the ten largest covering approximately 1.4%. Sequenced: peripheral blood. The receptors shown here come from a woman in her 30s with active or convalescent COVID-19. CDR3s include the opening cysteine and the closing phenylalanine or tryptophan.

v_call: TRBV7-6; cdr3_aa: CASSRGQGQWAEANEKLFF
v_call: TRBV7-9; cdr3_aa: CASSLVQGGTDTQYF
v_call: TRBV13; cdr3_aa: CASSAYLPGLASGDTQYF
v_call: TRBV29-1; cdr3_aa: CSVGGGSNEKLFF
v_call: TRBV6-1; cdr3_aa: CTSSESGRVGLHEQYF
v_call: TRBV6-5; cdr3_aa: CASSSNQGSNNEQFF
v_call: TRBV19; cdr3_aa: CASSISVHGELFF
v_call: TRBV2; cdr3_aa: CASSEVGMGRQYEQYF
v_call: TRBV6-5; cdr3_aa: CASSFPTGKNEQFF
v_call: TRBV15; cdr3_aa: CATSSRGFYEQYF
v_call: TRBV19; cdr3_aa: CASSIPSAGGSNEQFF
v_call: TRBV19; cdr3_aa: CASSTPGIGLKQPQHF
v_call: TRBV19; cdr3_aa: CASTNRLGYTF
v_call: TRBV2; cdr3_aa: CASSRDRGDQPQHF
v_call: TRBV2; cdr3_aa: CASSPGQGVDGYTF
v_call: TRBV3-1/TRBV3-2; cdr3_aa: CASSQDTQYEQYF
v_call: TRBV18; cdr3_aa: CASSPPTGGTEAFF
v_call: TRBV6-5; cdr3_aa: CASAGELVHF